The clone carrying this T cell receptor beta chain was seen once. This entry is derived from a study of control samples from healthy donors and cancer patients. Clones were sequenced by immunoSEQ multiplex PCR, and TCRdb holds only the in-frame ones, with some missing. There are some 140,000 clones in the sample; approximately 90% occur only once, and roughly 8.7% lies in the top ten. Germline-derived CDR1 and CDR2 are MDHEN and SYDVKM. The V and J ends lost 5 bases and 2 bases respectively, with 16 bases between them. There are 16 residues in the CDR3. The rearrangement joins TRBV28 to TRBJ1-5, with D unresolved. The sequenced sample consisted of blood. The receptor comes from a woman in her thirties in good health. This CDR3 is CASSPRPGGGNQPQHF. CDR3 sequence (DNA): TGTGCCAGCAGTCCTCGACCCGGCGGGGGCAATCAGCCCCAGCATTTT.